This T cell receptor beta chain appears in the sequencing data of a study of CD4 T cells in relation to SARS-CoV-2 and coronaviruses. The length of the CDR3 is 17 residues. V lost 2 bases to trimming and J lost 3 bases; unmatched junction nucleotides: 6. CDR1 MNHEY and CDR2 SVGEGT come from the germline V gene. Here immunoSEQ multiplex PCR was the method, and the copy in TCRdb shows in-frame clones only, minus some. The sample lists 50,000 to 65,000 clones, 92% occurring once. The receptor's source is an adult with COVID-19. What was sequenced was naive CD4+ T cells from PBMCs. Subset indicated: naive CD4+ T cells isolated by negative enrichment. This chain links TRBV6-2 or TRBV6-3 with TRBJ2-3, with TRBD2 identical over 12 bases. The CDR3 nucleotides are TGTGCCAGCAGTTACGCTAGCGGGAGGGCCGAGACAGATACGCAGTATTTT. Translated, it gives CASSYASGRAETDTQYF.